The 11 T cell receptor beta chains in this list originate from one sample, sequenced in a study of OX40 agonist ivuxolimab in advanced cancers. Profiled with immunoSEQ multiplex PCR; TCRdb holds only in-frame clones, not every one. The table includes around 20,000 clones, 84% detected once. The sequences come from CD4+ or CD8+ T cells sorted from blood, collected in a trial of the OX40 agonist ivuxolimab. The receptors were gathered from an adult with an advanced solid tumor such as melanoma, head and neck, liver or kidney cancer.

The rearrangement links TRBV7-9 to TRBJ1-3, with 8 bases that match TRBD1. Germline V gives CDR1 SEHNR, CDR2 FQNEAQ (reference sequence). V shed 6 bases, J shed 3 bases, and the junction held 7 bases outside the gene matches. The CDR3 has 15 amino acids. The CDR3 bases are TGTGCCAGCAGGTCACAGGGGGTCGTTGGAAACACCATATATTTT. This encodes CASRSQGVVGNTIYF.

This rearrangement joins TRBV7-8 to TRBJ1-2; 10 bases fit TRBD1. V shed 5 bases and J 10 bases; nucleotides not matched to a gene: 13. The CDR3 is 15 residues long. In germline, CDR1 is SGHVS, CDR2 FQNEAQ. This chain's CDR3 is CASSPSGGTGASYTF. CDR3 sequence (DNA): TGTGCCAGCAGCCCGAGTGGGGGGACAGGGGCTTCCTACACCTTC.

This clone occurred once. The J gene is TRBJ2-3, the V gene TRBV15; perhaps TRBD1 as D (5 bases). Trimming took off 0 bases at V and 5 bases at J, with 9 bases between the two ends. The CDR3 length is 14 residues. Germline assignment: CDR1 LNHNV and CDR2 YYDKDF (reference sequence). This CDR3 is CATSRDPGLDTQYF. The CDR3 nucleotides are TGTGCCACCAGCAGAGATCCAGGGTTAGATACGCAGTATTTT.

The CDR3 is CASSKDPRRNDRDSNQPQHF. The CDR3 nucleotides read TGCGCCAGCAGCAAGGACCCCCGGAGAAACGACAGGGATAGCAATCAGCCCCAGCATTTT. The V gene is TRBV5-1, the J gene TRBJ1-5, with TRBD1 matching over 7 bases. The CDR3 length is 20 residues. CDR1 is SGHRS and CDR2 is YFSETQ in the germline V gene. Trimming at V came to 4 bases and at J to 0 bases, leaving 19 bases not matched to a gene.

This clone is categorized as medium-sized (0.01 to 0.1%). The chain joins TRBV27 to TRBJ2-7; TRBD2 agrees at 11 bases. The germline V gene encodes CDR1 MNHEY and CDR2 SMNVEV (reference sequence). The CDR3 is 18 residues long. The ends lost 2 bases at V and 2 bases at J; junction bases unmatched: 11. In nucleotides, the CDR3 is TGTGCCAGCAGTTTAGGGACCCTATTAGCGGGAGGGCCCTACGAGCAGTACTTC. It is translated as CASSLGTLLAGGPYEQYF.

The V and J genes are TRBV5-5 and TRBJ1-2; possible D gene TRBD1, 5 bases. The germline V gene has CDR1 SGHKS and CDR2 YYEKEE (reference sequence). V lost 4 bases, J lost 0 bases, and 10 bases lay in between. The CDR3 consists of 14 residues. The CDR3 loop reads CASSQGSANYGYTF. CDR3 coding DNA: TGTGCCAGCAGCCAGGGATCGGCTAACTATGGCTACACCTTC. The whole variable domain, filled in from reference TRBV5-5 and TRBJ1-2, reads DAGVTQSPTHLIKTRGQQVTLRCSPISGHKSVSWYQQVLGQGPQFIFQYYEKEERGRGNFPDRFSARQFPNYSSELNVNALLLGDSALYLCASSQGSANYGYTFGSGTRLTVV.

The chain has TRBV10-1 and TRBJ2-5; D is perhaps TRBD2 (5 bases). This CDR3 has 15 residues. Looked up from germline, CDR1 is WNHNN and CDR2 is SYGVQD (reference sequence). Between the trimmed V and J ends, which lost 0 bases and 1 base, there was a span of 9 bases. CDR3 sequence reads: CASSESGGLQETQYF. CDR3 sequence (DNA): TGCGCCAGCAGTGAGTCCGGAGGACTCCAAGAGACCCAGTACTTC.

The V and J genes are TRBV6-5 and TRBJ2-2; no reliable D call. Germline-derived CDR1 and CDR2 are MNHEY and SVGAGI. This CDR3 contains 13 residues. V gave up 6 bases and J gave up 6 bases, with 11 bases separating them. As DNA, the CDR3 is TGTGCCAGCAGATCGTTTTTCTCCGGGGAGCTGTTTTTT. Its protein is CASRSFFSGELFF.

The gene calls are TRBV9 and TRBJ1-1; no clear D gene. The CDR3 sequence is 14 residues long. The V gene lost 2 bases and the J gene lost 1 base, with 9 bases spanning the gap. Germline assignment: CDR1 SGDLS and CDR2 YYNGEE. The CDR3 sequence is CASSVGHGNTEAFF. CDR3 coding DNA: TGTGCCAGCAGCGTCGGGCACGGGAACACTGAAGCTTTCTTT.

The rearrangement links TRBV5-1 to TRBJ2-7; 14 positions agree with TRBD2. V shed 1 base and J 4 bases; nucleotides not matched to a gene: 13. Germline CDR1 and CDR2: SGHRS and YFSETQ. The CDR3 is 19 residues long. CDR3 region: CASSLYALGTSGRRYEQYF. CDR3 nucleotides: TGCGCCAGCAGCTTGTACGCATTAGGGACTAGCGGGAGACGGTACGAGCAGTACTTC.

This clone has just one count. The V gene is TRBV5-6, the J gene TRBJ1-1, with TRBD1 identical over 8 bases. CDR1 SGHDT and CDR2 YYEEEE come from the germline V gene. The CDR3 spans 15 residues. With V trimmed by 0 bases and J by 7 bases, 8 bases remained unmatched. In DNA form, the CDR3 reads TGTGCCAGCAGCTTGGGGACAGGGTACATCGGTGAAGCTTTCTTT. Protein sequence: CASSLGTGYIGEAFF.